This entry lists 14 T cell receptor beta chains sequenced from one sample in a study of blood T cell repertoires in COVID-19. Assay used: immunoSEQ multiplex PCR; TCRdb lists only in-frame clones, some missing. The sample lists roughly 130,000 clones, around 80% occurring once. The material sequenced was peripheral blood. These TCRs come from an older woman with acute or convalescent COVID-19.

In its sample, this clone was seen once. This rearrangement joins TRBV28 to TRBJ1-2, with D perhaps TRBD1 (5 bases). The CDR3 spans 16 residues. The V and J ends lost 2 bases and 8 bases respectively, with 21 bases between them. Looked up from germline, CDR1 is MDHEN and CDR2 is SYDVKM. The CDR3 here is CASSLESVVTAGGYTF. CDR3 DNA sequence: TGTGCCAGCAGTTTAGAATCGGTGGTGACGGCAGGGGGCTACACCTTC.

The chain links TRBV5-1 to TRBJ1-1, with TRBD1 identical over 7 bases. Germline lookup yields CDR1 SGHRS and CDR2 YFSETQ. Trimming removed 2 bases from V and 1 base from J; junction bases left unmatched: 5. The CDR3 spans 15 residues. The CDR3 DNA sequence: TGCGCCAGCAGCTTCAAGCGACAGGGGAACACTGAAGCTTTCTTT. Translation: CASSFKRQGNTEAFF. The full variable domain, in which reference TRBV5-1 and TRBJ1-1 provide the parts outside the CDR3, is KAGVTQTPRYLIKTRGQQVTLSCSPISGHRSVSWYQQTPGQGLQFLFEYFSETQRNKGNFPGRFSGRQFSNSRSEMNVSTLELGDSALYLCASSFKRQGNTEAFFGQGTRLTVV.

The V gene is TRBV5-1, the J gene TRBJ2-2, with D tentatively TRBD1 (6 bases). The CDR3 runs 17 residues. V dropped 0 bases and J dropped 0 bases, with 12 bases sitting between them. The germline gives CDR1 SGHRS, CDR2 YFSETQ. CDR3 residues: CASSLAPTGSNTGELFF. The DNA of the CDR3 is TGCGCCAGCAGCTTGGCTCCGACAGGATCGAACACCGGGGAGCTGTTTTTT.

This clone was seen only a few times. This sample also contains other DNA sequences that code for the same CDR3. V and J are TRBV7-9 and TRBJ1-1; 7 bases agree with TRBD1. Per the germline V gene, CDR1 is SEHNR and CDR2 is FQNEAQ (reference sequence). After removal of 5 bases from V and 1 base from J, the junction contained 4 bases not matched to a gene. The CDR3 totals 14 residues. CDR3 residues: CASSPGTANTEAFF. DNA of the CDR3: TGTGCCAGCAGCCCCGGGACAGCGAACACTGAAGCTTTCTTT.

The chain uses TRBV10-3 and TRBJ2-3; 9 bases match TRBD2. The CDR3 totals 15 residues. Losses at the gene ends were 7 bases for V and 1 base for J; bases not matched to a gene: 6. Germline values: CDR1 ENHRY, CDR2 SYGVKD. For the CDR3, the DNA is TGTGCCATCAAGGCAGCTAGCGGGGGCACAGATACGCAGTATTTT. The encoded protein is CAIKAASGGTDTQYF.

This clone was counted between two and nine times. This CDR3 is CASSSEALFYGYTF. The CDR3 bases are TGTGCCAGCAGTTCCGAGGCTCTCTTTTATGGCTACACCTTC. This chain links TRBV28 with TRBJ1-2, with D unclear. The length of the CDR3 is 14 residues. Trimming took 4 bases from V and 5 from J, leaving 14 bases between them. CDR1 and CDR2 (germline): MDHEN, SYDVKM.

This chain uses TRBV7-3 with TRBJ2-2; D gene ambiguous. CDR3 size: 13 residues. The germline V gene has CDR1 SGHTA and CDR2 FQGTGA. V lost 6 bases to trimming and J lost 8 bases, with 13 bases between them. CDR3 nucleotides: TGTGCCAGCAGTCTCCACTCCCCTGGGGAGCTGTTTTTT. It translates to CASSLHSPGELFF.

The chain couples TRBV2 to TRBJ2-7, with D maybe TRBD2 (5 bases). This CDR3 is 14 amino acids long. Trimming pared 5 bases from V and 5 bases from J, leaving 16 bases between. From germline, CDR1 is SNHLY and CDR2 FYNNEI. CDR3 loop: CASSRVISRDEQYV. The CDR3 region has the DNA TGTGCCAGCAGTAGGGTGATTTCGAGGGACGAGCAGTACGTC.

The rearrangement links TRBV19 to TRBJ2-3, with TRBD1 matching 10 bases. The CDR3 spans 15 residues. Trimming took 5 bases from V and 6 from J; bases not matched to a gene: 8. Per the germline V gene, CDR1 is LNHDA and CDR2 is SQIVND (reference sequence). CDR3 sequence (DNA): TGTGCCAGTAGTCTCGTGGGACAGGGGACGGATACGCAGTATTTT. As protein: CASSLVGQGTDTQYF.

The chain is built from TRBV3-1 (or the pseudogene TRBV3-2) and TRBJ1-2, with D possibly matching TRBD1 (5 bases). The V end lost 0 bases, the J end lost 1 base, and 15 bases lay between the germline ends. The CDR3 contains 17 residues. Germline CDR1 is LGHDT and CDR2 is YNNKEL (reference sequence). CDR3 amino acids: CASSQDQSWGGNYGYTF. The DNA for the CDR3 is TGTGCCAGCAGCCAAGATCAATCCTGGGGGGGTAACTATGGCTACACCTTC.

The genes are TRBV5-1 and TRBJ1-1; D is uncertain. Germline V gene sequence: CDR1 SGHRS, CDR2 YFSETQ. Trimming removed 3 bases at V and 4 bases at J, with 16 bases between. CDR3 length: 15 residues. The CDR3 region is CASSSEGRATTEAFF. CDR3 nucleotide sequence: TGCGCCAGCAGCTCCGAAGGGAGGGCGACCACTGAAGCTTTCTTT. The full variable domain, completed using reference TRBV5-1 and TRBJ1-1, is KAGVTQTPRYLIKTRGQQVTLSCSPISGHRSVSWYQQTPGQGLQFLFEYFSETQRNKGNFPGRFSGRQFSNSRSEMNVSTLELGDSALYLCASSSEGRATTEAFFGQGTRLTVV.

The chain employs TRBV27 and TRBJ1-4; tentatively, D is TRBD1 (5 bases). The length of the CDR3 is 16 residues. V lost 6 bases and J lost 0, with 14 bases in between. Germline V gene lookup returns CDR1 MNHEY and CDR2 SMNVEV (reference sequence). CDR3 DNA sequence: TGTGCCAGCAGGCGGGAGGGGAGTGCAACTAATGAAAAACTGTTTTTT. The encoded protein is CASRREGSATNEKLFF.

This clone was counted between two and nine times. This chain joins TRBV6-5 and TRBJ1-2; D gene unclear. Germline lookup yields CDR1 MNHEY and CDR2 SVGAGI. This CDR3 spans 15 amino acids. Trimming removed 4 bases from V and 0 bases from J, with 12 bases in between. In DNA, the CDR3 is TGTGCCAGCAGTTTCGACTACCCGGCTAACTATGGCTACACCTTC. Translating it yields CASSFDYPANYGYTF.

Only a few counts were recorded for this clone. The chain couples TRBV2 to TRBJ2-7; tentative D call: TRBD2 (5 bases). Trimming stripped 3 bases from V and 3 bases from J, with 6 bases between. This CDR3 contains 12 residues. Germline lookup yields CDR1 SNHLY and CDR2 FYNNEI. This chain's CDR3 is CASSEGSYEQYF. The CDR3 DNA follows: TGTGCCAGCAGTGAGGGGAGCTACGAGCAGTACTTC.